These 8 T cell receptor beta chains were sequenced from one sample in a study of T cells after yellow fever vaccination. TCRdb called the 5' RACE reads again in MiXCR, with one record for every CDR3 protein. The sample gives roughly 520,000 distinct CDR3 sequences, about a fifth of which show up once; around 17% is in the top ten. The sequencing used PBMCs, collected around 3 weeks after the first yellow fever vaccination. Receptor source: a man between 18 and 35 years old who received the YFV17D yellow fever vaccine.

This clonotype was observed a handful of times. The chain has TRBV14 and TRBJ1-3, with D unresolved. The CDR3 is 15 residues long. Looked up from germline, CDR1 is SGHDN and CDR2 is FVKESK. The germline V and J ends were trimmed by 1 base and 0 bases, with 7 bases remaining between them. The DNA for the CDR3 is TGTGCCAGCAGCCAAGTTGGTCTCTCTGGAAACACCATATATTTT. Protein: CASSQVGLSGNTIYF.

This clonotype was seen more than once but under ten times. This chain uses TRBV4-3 with TRBJ2-1; D not certain. Trimming took off 1 base at V and 9 bases at J, with 13 bases between the two ends. The CDR3 sequence is 14 residues long. Germline lookup yields CDR1 LGHNA and CDR2 YSLEER. This CDR3 is CASSQAAPGFEQFF. Written as DNA, the CDR3 is TGCGCCAGCAGCCAAGCGGCCCCCGGGTTTGAGCAGTTCTTC.

This chain joins TRBV27 and TRBJ2-1; D is uncertain. V lost 5 bases to trimming and J lost 4 bases, with 15 bases between them. The V gene's germline CDR1 is MNHEY and CDR2 SMNVEV (reference sequence). The CDR3 is 15 amino acids. The CDR3 loop is CASSERRSRYNEQFF. Here the CDR3 DNA reads TGTGCCAGCAGTGAGAGGAGAAGTCGGTACAATGAGCAGTTCTTC.

The V call is TRBV28, the J call TRBJ2-1; D is unresolved. This CDR3 contains 11 residues. Germline V gene data show CDR1 as MDHEN and CDR2 as SYDVKM. Trimming shortened V by 8 bases and J by 5 bases, and 7 bases separated the two germline ends. The DNA of the CDR3 is TGTGCCAGCGGTGGACACAATGAGCAGTTCTTC. This gives the protein CASGGHNEQFF.

This clonotype was counted only a few times. The V and J genes are TRBV7-2 and TRBJ2-3; D unclear. There are 14 residues in the CDR3. Trimming shortened V by 5 bases and J by 0 bases, and 9 bases separated the two germline ends. The germline V gene encodes CDR1 SGHTA and CDR2 FQGNSA. This CDR3 reads CASSGAVSTDTQYF. In nucleotides, the CDR3 is TGTGCCAGCAGCGGAGCAGTTAGCACAGATACGCAGTATTTT.

The CDR3: CASSPQAGETQYF. The CDR3 DNA sequence: TGTGCCAGCTCACCGCAAGCTGGGGAGACCCAGTACTTC. This chain connects TRBV18 to TRBJ2-5; D is undetermined. Trimming removed 3 bases from V and 5 bases from J, with 10 bases in between. The CDR3 runs to 13 residues. Germline assignment: CDR1 KGHSH and CDR2 LQKENI.

The table lists this clonotype with a few counts. The chain joins TRBV4-3 to TRBJ2-3; 8 nucleotides match TRBD2. V shed 0 bases and J 0 bases; nucleotides not matched to a gene: 11. CDR1 and CDR2 (germline): LGHNA, YSLEER. This CDR3 comprises 19 residues. CDR3 protein: CASSQDGAGAASSTDTQYF. The DNA for the CDR3 is TGCGCCAGCAGCCAAGATGGAGCGGGGGCCGCTTCTAGCACAGATACGCAGTATTTT.

The rearrangement joins TRBV7-9 to TRBJ2-2; D gene uncertain. This CDR3 has 15 residues. Germline assignment: CDR1 SEHNR and CDR2 FQNEAQ (reference sequence). Trimming took off 5 bases at V and 2 bases at J, with 12 bases between the two ends. CDR3 region: CASSPRVFNTGELFF. The DNA for the CDR3 is TGTGCCAGCAGCCCGAGAGTATTTAACACCGGGGAGCTGTTTTTT.